Following are 22 T cell receptor beta chains from one sample sequenced in a study of T cell changes during pregnancy in multiple sclerosis. TCRdb keeps only in-frame clones here, not all; method: immunoSEQ multiplex PCR. The table includes tens of thousands of clones, roughly nine tenths detected once. The material was CD4+ T cells from peripheral blood mononuclear cells, obtained in the third trimester of pregnancy. These receptors were taken from a female donor in good health, enrolled as a control in a pregnancy study.

The J gene is TRBJ1-2, the V gene TRBV6-5; D is perhaps TRBD1 (6 bases). Trimming left V 6 bases short and J 4 bases short, with 12 bases between. The CDR3 runs to 13 residues. Germline assignment: CDR1 MNHEY and CDR2 SVGAGI. For the CDR3, the DNA is TGTGCCAGCAGGAGGGGACAATTCTATGGCTACACCTTC. Protein product: CASRRGQFYGYTF.

V gene TRBV11-1 combines with J gene TRBJ2-5; D perhaps matches TRBD1 (6 bases). Trimming shortened V by 6 bases and J by 1 base, and 9 bases separated the two germline ends. Germline CDR1 SGHAT, CDR2 FQDESV (reference sequence). The CDR3 is 13 amino acids. Written as DNA, the CDR3 is TGTGCCAGCAGAATGGACAGCCAAGAGACCCAGTACTTC. Protein sequence: CASRMDSQETQYF.

The rearrangement uses TRBV19 and TRBJ2-4; D is perhaps TRBD1 (6 bases). Trimming took off 3 bases at V and 8 bases at J, with 14 bases between the two ends. The CDR3 is 14 amino acids. Germline assignment: CDR1 LNHDA and CDR2 SQIVND (reference sequence). CDR3 DNA: TGTGCCAGTAGTATCGACAGGTTTCGAGACATTCAGTACTTC. Translated: CASSIDRFRDIQYF.

The rearrangement uses TRBV5-1 and TRBJ1-3; D possibly corresponds to TRBD1 (5 bases). This CDR3 spans 14 amino acids. Trimming shortened V by 4 bases and J by 4 bases, and 12 bases separated the two germline ends. Germline assignment: CDR1 SGHRS and CDR2 YFSETQ. In DNA, the CDR3 is TGCGCCAGCAGCCTATCAGGGTGGGGAAACACCATATATTTT. It encodes CASSLSGWGNTIYF.

This rearrangement joins TRBV19 to TRBJ2-3; D gene ambiguous. Germline V gene sequence: CDR1 LNHDA, CDR2 SQIVND (reference sequence). The CDR3 sequence is 13 residues long. V gave up 4 bases and J gave up 5 bases, with 10 bases separating them. CDR3 coding DNA: TGTGCCAGTAGTAGCAGACGGGTAGATACGCAGTATTTT. Residues: CASSSRRVDTQYF.

This CDR3 is CASSPSSGEETQYF. CDR3 coding DNA: TGTGCCAGCAGCCCCAGCTCAGGGGAAGAGACCCAGTACTTC. This chain connects TRBV11-2 to TRBJ2-5, with D possibly TRBD1 on 6 matching bases. V shed 5 bases and J shed 3 bases, with 13 bases lying between them. The CDR3 is made up of 14 amino acids. Looked up from germline, CDR1 is SGHAT and CDR2 is FQNNGV.

J is TRBJ1-1 and V is TRBV5-8; D may be TRBD1 (5 bases). The CDR3 runs 15 residues. V lost 4 bases and J 1 base, leaving 14 bases between the germline ends. The germline V gene encodes CDR1 SGHTS and CDR2 YDEGEE. The CDR3 nucleotides read TGTGCCAGCAGCCCCACCGGGACTCAGAACACTGAAGCTTTCTTT. Translating gives CASSPTGTQNTEAFF.

V is TRBV5-5 and J is TRBJ1-3, with a tentative D call TRBD1 (5 bases). The germline gives CDR1 SGHKS, CDR2 YYEKEE (reference sequence). CDR3 length equals 15 residues. Trimming pared 2 bases from V and 1 base from J, leaving 10 bases between. CDR3: CASSFRGDSGNTIYF. CDR3 DNA sequence: TGTGCCAGCAGCTTTCGGGGGGATTCTGGAAACACCATATATTTT.

CDR3 bases: TGTGCCAGCAGGGCCGGGACAGGGAATGAGCAGTTCTTC. Protein sequence: CASRAGTGNEQFF. This chain joins TRBV6-6 and TRBJ2-1; the match to TRBD1 covers 9 bases. The CDR3 totals 13 residues. In germline, CDR1 is MNHNY, CDR2 SVGAGI (reference sequence). With 6 bases clipped from V and 7 bases from J, the junction kept 4 bases outside the gene matches.

This chain links TRBV27 with TRBJ1-1, with TRBD1 identical over 7 bases. Trimming cost V 2 bases and J 9 bases; bases outside gene matches: 6. Germline V lookup: CDR1 MNHEY, CDR2 SMNVEV (reference sequence). The CDR3 has 13 amino acids. CDR3 sequence (DNA): TGTGCCAGCAGTTTAGCGCGACAGGGTAAAGCTTTCTTT. This gives the protein CASSLARQGKAFF.

This clone was seen once. The gene calls are TRBV7-7 and TRBJ2-5; D is possibly TRBD2 (6 bases). This CDR3 is 13 amino acids long. Looked up from germline, CDR1 is SSHAT and CDR2 is FNYEAQ (reference sequence). The V end was cut by 5 bases, the J end by 5 bases, with 12 bases between. This CDR3 is CASSRGGWETQYF. The CDR3 bases are TGTGCCAGCAGCCGAGGAGGGTGGGAGACCCAGTACTTC. Based on the CDR3 plus reference TRBV7-7 and TRBJ2-5, the full variable domain is GAGVSQSPRYKVTKRGQDVTLRCDPISSHATLYWYQQALGQGPEFLTYFNYEAQPDKSGLPSDRFSAERPEGSISTLTIQRTEQRDSAMYRCASSRGGWETQYFGPGTRLLVL.

The chain recombines TRBV14 with TRBJ1-2; 10 positions match TRBD1. Germline assignment: CDR1 SGHDN and CDR2 FVKESK. The CDR3 covers 15 residues. The V and J ends lost 1 base and 4 bases, in that order; junction bases with no gene match: 3. CDR3 sequence (DNA): TGTGCCAGCAGCCAAGTGGGGACAGGGGTCTATGGCTACACCTTC. This translates into CASSQVGTGVYGYTF. Full variable domain (remainder filled in from reference TRBV14 and TRBJ1-2): EAGVTQFPSHSVIEKGQTVTLRCDPISGHDNLYWYRRVMGKEIKFLLHFVKESKQDESGMPNNRFLAERTGGTYSTLKVQPAELEDSGVYFCASSQVGTGVYGYTFGSGTRLTVV.

The rearrangement joins TRBV7-6 to TRBJ1-2; 9 positions match TRBD1. V dropped 4 bases and J dropped 2; count of bases not matched to a gene: 2. The CDR3 contains 14 residues. CDR1 and CDR2 from the germline V gene are SGHVS and FNYEAQ. The CDR3 is CASSSGTGNYGYTF. CDR3 nucleotides: TGTGCCAGCAGCTCCGGGACAGGGAACTATGGCTACACCTTC.

This clone occurred once. The rearrangement joins TRBV6-1 to TRBJ1-1; TRBD1 matches 7 bases. CDR1 MNHNS and CDR2 SASEGT come from the germline V gene. The length of the CDR3 is 14 residues. The ends lost 4 bases at V and 4 bases at J; junction bases unmatched: 6. CDR3: CASSAYRGGTEAFF. As DNA, the CDR3 is TGTGCCAGCAGTGCCTACAGGGGTGGCACTGAAGCTTTCTTT.

The J gene is TRBJ1-3, the V gene TRBV19; D is perhaps TRBD1 (6 bases). The germline V gene has CDR1 LNHDA and CDR2 SQIVND (reference sequence). This CDR3 is built from 13 residues. Trimming pared 6 bases from V and 3 bases from J, leaving 9 bases between. Here the CDR3 DNA reads TGTGCCAGTAGGTTACAGGGTGGAAACACCATATATTTT. Translated: CASRLQGGNTIYF.

V usage is TRBV4-1 and J usage is TRBJ2-3, with D possibly being TRBD2 (5 bases). CDR1 is MGHRA, CDR2 YSYEKL, per germline. This CDR3 is built from 15 residues. V lost 3 bases and J lost 2, with 12 bases in between. DNA of the CDR3: TGCGCCAGCAGCCAGGGCAGGACTTACACAGATACGCAGTATTTT. Its translation is CASSQGRTYTDTQYF.

The chain couples TRBV6-5 to TRBJ1-1, with TRBD1 as a possible D gene (6 bases). The CDR3 spans 15 residues. V was pared by 7 bases and J by 6 bases, with 21 bases between. Germline V lookup: CDR1 MNHEY, CDR2 SVGAGI. DNA of the CDR3: TGTGCCAGCACCCCCGGGGGGACACTTCCTCCTGAAGCTTTCTTT. Translation: CASTPGGTLPPEAFF.

The chain recombines TRBV5-1 with TRBJ1-5, with D perhaps TRBD1 (6 bases). The CDR3 is 15 amino acids. Germline assignment: CDR1 SGHRS and CDR2 YFSETQ. V lost 4 bases and J lost 6, with 17 bases in between. The CDR3: CASSPREGGGQPQHF. As DNA, the CDR3 is TGCGCCAGCAGCCCGCGGGAAGGGGGGGGTCAGCCCCAGCATTTT.

V and J are TRBV5-1 and TRBJ1-1; D is perhaps TRBD1 (5 bases). This CDR3 region has 14 residues. V was cut by 1 base and J by 0 bases, with 7 bases left in between. In germline, CDR1 is SGHRS, CDR2 YFSETQ. This CDR3 is CASSLTGLNTEAFF. In nucleotides, the CDR3 is TGCGCCAGCAGCTTGACAGGCCTGAACACTGAAGCTTTCTTT. The entire variable domain, with the rest obtained from reference TRBV5-1 and TRBJ1-1, is as follows: KAGVTQTPRYLIKTRGQQVTLSCSPISGHRSVSWYQQTPGQGLQFLFEYFSETQRNKGNFPGRFSGRQFSNSRSEMNVSTLELGDSALYLCASSLTGLNTEAFFGQGTRLTVV.

The chain is built from TRBV6-1 and TRBJ1-1, with 7 bases lining up with TRBD1. This CDR3 is built from 14 residues. The ends lost 8 bases at V and 0 bases at J; junction bases unmatched: 6. Germline loops: CDR1 MNHNS, CDR2 SASEGT. The CDR3 sequence: CASVLRGMNTEAFF. The CDR3 nucleotides read TGTGCCAGCGTACTCAGGGGGATGAACACTGAAGCTTTCTTT.

V is TRBV28 and J is TRBJ2-7; D perhaps matches TRBD2 (7 bases). Germline V lookup: CDR1 MDHEN, CDR2 SYDVKM. The CDR3 contains 11 residues. V lost 6 bases, J lost 5 bases, and 8 bases lay in between. CDR3 in amino acids: CASRRGHEQYF. For the CDR3, the DNA is TGTGCCAGCAGGCGGGGGCACGAGCAGTACTTC.

The rearrangement uses TRBV7-6 and TRBJ2-2, with a possible D match to TRBD1 (5 bases). The CDR3 extends over 15 amino acids. Trimming removed 1 base at V and 0 bases at J, with 6 bases between. CDR1 is SGHVS, CDR2 FNYEAQ, per germline. The CDR3 sequence is CASSLVGANTGELFF. The CDR3 DNA reads TGTGCCAGCAGCTTAGTAGGGGCGAACACCGGGGAGCTGTTTTTT.